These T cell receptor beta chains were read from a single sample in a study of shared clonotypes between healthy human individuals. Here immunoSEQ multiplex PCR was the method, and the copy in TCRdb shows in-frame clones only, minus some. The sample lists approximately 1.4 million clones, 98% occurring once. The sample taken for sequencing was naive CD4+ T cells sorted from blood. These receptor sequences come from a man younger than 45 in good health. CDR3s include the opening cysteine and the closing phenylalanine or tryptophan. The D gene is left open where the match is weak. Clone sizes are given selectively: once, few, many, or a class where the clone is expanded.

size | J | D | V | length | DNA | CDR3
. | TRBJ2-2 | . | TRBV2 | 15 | TGTGCCAGCAGTTTTGGGATGGGAAACACCGGGGAGCTGTTTTTT | CASSFGMGNTGELFF
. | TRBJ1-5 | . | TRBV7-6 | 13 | TGTGCCAGCAGCTTAGCGCAGGACAGCCCCCAGCATTTT | CASSLAQDSPQHF
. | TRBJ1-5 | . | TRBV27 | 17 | TGTGCCAGCAGTTTAAGGTTTTCGGGCAGGGGAGATCAGCCCCAGCATTTT | CASSLRFSGRGDQPQHF
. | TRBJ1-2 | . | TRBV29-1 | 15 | TGCAGCGTTGAAGATCGAGGGGCGGGGAGATATGGCTACACCTTC | CSVEDRGAGRYGYTF
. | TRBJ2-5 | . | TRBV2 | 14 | TGTGCCAGCAAGTTAGCGAGGAGTAGTGAGACCCAGTACTTC | CASKLARSSETQYF
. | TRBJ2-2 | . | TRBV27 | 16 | TGTGCCAGCAACAACGCGCCCGTAACTGGCACCGGGGAGCTGTTTTTT | CASNNAPVTGTGELFF
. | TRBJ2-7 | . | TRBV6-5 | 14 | TGTGCCAGCAGGCGACAGGGAGGATCCTACGAGCAGTACTTC | CASRRQGGSYEQYF
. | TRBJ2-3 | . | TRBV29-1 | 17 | TGCAGCGTTGTAATACAGGGCAAACCTTGGGACACAGATACGCAGTATTTT | CSVVIQGKPWDTDTQYF
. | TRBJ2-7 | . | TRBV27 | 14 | TGTGCCAGCAGCTCTGGCTGGGCCAGCTACGAGCAGTACTTC | CASSSGWASYEQYF
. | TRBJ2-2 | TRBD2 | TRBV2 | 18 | TGTGCCAGCAGTGAAGTTGGAGCGACTAGCGGGAACACCGGGGAGCTGTTTTTT | CASSEVGATSGNTGELFF
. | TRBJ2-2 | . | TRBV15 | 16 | TGTGCCACCAGCTACTTTCGCCCAGGGAACACCGGGGAGCTGTTTTTT | CATSYFRPGNTGELFF
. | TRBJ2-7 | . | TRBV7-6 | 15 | TGTGCCAGCAGCTTAGTTGGTCAGCCCTCCTACGAGCAGTACTTC | CASSLVGQPSYEQYF
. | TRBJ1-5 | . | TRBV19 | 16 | TGTGCCAGTAGCCCCCATCGGGGGCAGCGCAATCAGCCCCAGCATTTT | CASSPHRGQRNQPQHF
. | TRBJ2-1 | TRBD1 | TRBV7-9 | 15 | TGTGCCAGCAGCTTAGTGGACAGGGGATGGGATGAGCAGTTCTTC | CASSLVDRGWDEQFF
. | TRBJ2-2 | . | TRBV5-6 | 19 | TGTGCCAGCAGCTCCCCGGTGCTCTCTAGTTCATTGAACACCGGGGAGCTGTTTTTT | CASSSPVLSSSLNTGELFF
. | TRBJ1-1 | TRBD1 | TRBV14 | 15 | TGTGCCAGCAGCCAAACTAGGACAGGGGGCACTGAAGCTTTCTTT | CASSQTRTGGTEAFF
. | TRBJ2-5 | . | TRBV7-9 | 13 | TGTGCCAGCAGCTTAAGAACCGAAGAGACCCAGTACTTC | CASSLRTEETQYF
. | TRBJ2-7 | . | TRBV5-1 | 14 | TGCGCCAGCGCGCCCCCCCGCATTGTCGAAGAGCAGTACTTC | CASAPPRIVEEQYF
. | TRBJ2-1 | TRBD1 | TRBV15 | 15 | TGTGCCACCAGCAGCACCGGGACAGGGAGGAATGAGCAGTTCTTC | CATSSTGTGRNEQFF
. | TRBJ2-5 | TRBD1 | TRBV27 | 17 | TGTGCCAGCAGTCCCTTCCGACTTGGGACAGGGGAAGAGACCCAGTACTTC | CASSPFRLGTGEETQYF
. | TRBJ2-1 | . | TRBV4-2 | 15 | TGTGCCAGCAGCCAAGAATCCACGGGTAGGAATGAGCAGTTCTTC | CASSQESTGRNEQFF
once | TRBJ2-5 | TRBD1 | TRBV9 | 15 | TGTGCCAGCAGCGTAGTAGGGACAGGGGTGGAGACCCAGTACTTC | CASSVVGTGVETQYF
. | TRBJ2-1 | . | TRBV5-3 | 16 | TGTGCCAGAAGCCGAACGACAGGACAGACCACTTCAAGTCAGTTCTTC | CARSRTTGQTTSSQFF
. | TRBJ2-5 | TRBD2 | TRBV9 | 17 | TGTGCCAGCAGCGACGGACTAGCGGGAGGCGAGGAGGAGACCCAGTACTTC | CASSDGLAGGEEETQYF
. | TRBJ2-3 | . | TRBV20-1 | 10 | TGCAGTGCTACGACAGATACGCAGTATTTT | CSATTDTQYF
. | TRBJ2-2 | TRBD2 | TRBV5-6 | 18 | TGTGCCAGCAGCTTCCTGACTAGCGGGAGGGCAGGGACCGGGGAGCTGTTTTTT | CASSFLTSGRAGTGELFF
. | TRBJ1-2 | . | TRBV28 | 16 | TGTGCCAGCAGTTTATACCAGGGGAGGTGGAACTATGGCTACACCTTC | CASSLYQGRWNYGYTF
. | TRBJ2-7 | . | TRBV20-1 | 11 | TGCAGTGCTCCACACCCCTACGAGCAGTACTTC | CSAPHPYEQYF
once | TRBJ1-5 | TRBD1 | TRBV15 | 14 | TGTGCCACCAGCAGGGACAGGGCGTTGCGGCCCCAGCATTTT | CATSRDRALRPQHF
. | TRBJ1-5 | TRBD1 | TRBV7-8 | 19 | TGTGCCAGCAGCCCGAGACAGGGGGCGTTGAAGCGTGGCAATCAGCCCCAGCATTTT | CASSPRQGALKRGNQPQHF
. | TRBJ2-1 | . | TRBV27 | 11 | TGTGCCAGCAGCCTCCAGGATGAGCAGTTCTTC | CASSLQDEQFF
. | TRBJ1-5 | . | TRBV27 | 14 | TGTGCCAGCAGTTTATCGGCAAGATATCAGCCCCAGCATTTT | CASSLSARYQPQHF
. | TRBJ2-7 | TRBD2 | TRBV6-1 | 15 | TGTGCCAGCAGTGAAGTCGCTAGCGGGAGTTACGAGCAGTACTTC | CASSEVASGSYEQYF
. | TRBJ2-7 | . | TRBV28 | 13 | TGTGCCAGCACTTTGGGGGATCCCTACGAGCAGTACTTC | CASTLGDPYEQYF
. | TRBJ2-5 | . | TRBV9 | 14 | TGTGCCAGCAGCGTAGGGGGGTGGCAAGAGACCCAGTACTTC | CASSVGGWQETQYF
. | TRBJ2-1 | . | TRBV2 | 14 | TGTGCCAGCAGCATAGAGGGTCCCTACAATGAGCAGTTCTTC | CASSIEGPYNEQFF
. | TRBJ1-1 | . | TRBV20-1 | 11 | TGCAGATGCAACAGGAACACTGAAGCTTTCTTT | CRCNRNTEAFF
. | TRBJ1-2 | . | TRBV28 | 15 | TGTGCCAGCACCCGGTCCCTCGCAGACAACTATGGCTACACCTTC | CASTRSLADNYGYTF
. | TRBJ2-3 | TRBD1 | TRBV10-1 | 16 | TGCGCCAGCTCCTATTTTCGGACAGGGAGACCAGATACGCAGTATTTT | CASSYFRTGRPDTQYF
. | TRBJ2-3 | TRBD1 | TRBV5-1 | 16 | TGCGCCAGCAGCTTGGCGGACAGGGGGGAGGCAGATACGCAGTATTTT | CASSLADRGEADTQYF
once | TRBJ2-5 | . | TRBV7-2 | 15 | TGTGCCAGCAGCCATAAACAGGGAAATTTGGAGACCCAGTACTTC | CASSHKQGNLETQYF
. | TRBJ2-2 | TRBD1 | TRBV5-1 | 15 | TGCGCCAGCAGCCACCGACAGGGGCCCACCGGGGAGCTGTTTTTT | CASSHRQGPTGELFF
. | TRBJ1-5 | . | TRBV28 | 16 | TGTGCCAGCAGTACCCTCGGGGGAGGAAAGTATCAGCCCCAGCATTTT | CASSTLGGGKYQPQHF
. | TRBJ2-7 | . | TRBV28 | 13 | TGTGCCAGCAGGACCGGGATCTCCTACGAGCAGTACTTC | CASRTGISYEQYF
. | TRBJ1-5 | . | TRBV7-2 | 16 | TGTGCCAGCAGTCTTGGACCGATACTTAGCAATCAGCCCCAGCATTTT | CASSLGPILSNQPQHF
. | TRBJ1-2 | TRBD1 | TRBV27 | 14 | TGTGCCAGCAGTTTATCGGACAGGCGGGAGGGCTACACCTTC | CASSLSDRREGYTF
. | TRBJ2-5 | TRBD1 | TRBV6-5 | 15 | TGTGCCAGCAGTTACGACAGGGGCCACCAAGAGACCCAGTACTTC | CASSYDRGHQETQYF
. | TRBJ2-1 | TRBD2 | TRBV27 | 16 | TGTGCCAGCAGTTTGTCCACTAGCGGGAGCGCCCATGAGCAGTTCTTC | CASSLSTSGSAHEQFF
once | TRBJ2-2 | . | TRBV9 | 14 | TGTGCCAGCAGCGAAAGACCAGAAACCGGGGAGCTGTTTTTT | CASSERPETGELFF
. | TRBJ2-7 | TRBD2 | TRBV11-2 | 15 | TGTGCCAGCAGCACAAAGACTAGCGGCGTAGGCGAGCAGTACTTC | CASSTKTSGVGEQYF
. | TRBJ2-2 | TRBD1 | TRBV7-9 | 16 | TGTGCCAGCAGCCCTACGGACAGGGACAACACCGGGGAGCTGTTTTTT | CASSPTDRDNTGELFF
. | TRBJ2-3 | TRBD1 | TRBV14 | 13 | TGTGCCAGCAGCAAAACAGGGGGCAATACGCAGTATTTT | CASSKTGGNTQYF
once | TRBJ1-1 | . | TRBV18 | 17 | TGTGCCAGCTCTCCCGCAAGGGTTGGGGCGGGAAACACTGAAGCTTTCTTT | CASSPARVGAGNTEAFF
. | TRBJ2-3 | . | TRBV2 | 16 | TGTGCCAGCAGTGAAGCGGGCCTGCGGGGCACAGATACGCAGTATTTT | CASSEAGLRGTDTQYF